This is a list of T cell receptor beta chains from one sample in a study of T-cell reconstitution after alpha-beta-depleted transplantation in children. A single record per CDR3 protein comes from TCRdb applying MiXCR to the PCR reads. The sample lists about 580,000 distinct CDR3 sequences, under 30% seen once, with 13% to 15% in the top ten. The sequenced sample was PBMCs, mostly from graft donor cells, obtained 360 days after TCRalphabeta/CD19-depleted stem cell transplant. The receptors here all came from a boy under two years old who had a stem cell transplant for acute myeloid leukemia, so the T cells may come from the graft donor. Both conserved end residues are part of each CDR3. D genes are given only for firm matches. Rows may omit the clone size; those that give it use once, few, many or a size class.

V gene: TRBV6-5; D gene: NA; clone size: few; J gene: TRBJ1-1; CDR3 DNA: TGTGCCAGCAGTTACCAAGGACGGTTAATTGAAGCTTTCTTT; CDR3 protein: CASSYQGRLIEAFF
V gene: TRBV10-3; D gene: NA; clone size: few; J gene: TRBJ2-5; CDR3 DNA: TGTGCCATCAGTGAGTCACGTGAGGGGCTGATCCAAGAGACCCAGTACTTC; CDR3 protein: CAISESREGLIQETQYF
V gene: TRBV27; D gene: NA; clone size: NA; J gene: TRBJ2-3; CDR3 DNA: TGTGCCAGCTTTAATACAGGGTCGGGTTACACAGATACGCAGTATTTT; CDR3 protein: CASFNTGSGYTDTQYF
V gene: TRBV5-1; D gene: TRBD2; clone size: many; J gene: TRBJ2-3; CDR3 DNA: TGCGCCAGCAGCTCGCGGACTAGCGGGGGTGATACGCAGTATTTT; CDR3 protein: CASSSRTSGGDTQYF
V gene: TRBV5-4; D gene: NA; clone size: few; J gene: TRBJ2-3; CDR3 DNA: TGTGCCTCCTCCCCAGCGGAGACCACAGATACGCAGTATTTT; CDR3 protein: CASSPAETTDTQYF
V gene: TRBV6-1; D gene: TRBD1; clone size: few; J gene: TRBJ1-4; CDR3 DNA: TGTGCCAGCAGTCAACAGGGGAGGGACGAAAAACTGTTTTTT; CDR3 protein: CASSQQGRDEKLFF
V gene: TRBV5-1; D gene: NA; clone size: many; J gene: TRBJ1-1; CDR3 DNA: TGCGCCAGCAGCTTGGAAGCAGGGTTGGTCACTGAAGCTTTCTTT; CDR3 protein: CASSLEAGLVTEAFF
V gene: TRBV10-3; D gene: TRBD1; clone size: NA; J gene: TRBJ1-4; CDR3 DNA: TGTGCCATCAGTGAAGGACAGGGGTCGGGGGAAAAACTGTTTTTT; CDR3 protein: CAISEGQGSGEKLFF
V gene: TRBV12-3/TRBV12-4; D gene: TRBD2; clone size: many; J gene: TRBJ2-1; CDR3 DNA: TGTGCCAGCAGTTTTTATTTGGCGGGGGGAAATGAAGAGCAGTTCTTC; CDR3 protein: CASSFYLAGGNEEQFF
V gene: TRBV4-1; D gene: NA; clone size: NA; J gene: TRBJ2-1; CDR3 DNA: TGCGCCAGCAGCCAAACCGGGGTAGCGGCCTTTTACAATGAGCAGTTCTTC; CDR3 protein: CASSQTGVAAFYNEQFF
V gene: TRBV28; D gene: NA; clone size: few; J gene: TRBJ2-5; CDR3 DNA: TGTGCCAGTGGGGAGGGGGTGGGGGAGACCCAGTACTTC; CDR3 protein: CASGEGVGETQYF
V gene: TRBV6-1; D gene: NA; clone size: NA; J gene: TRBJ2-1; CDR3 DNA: TGTGCCAGCAGACCCAGACTAGTAAGGGACAATGAGCAGTTCTTC; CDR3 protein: CASRPRLVRDNEQFF
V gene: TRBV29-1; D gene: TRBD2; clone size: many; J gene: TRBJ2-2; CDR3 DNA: TGCAGCGTTAAAAAGCGACTAGCAGGTCCCGGGGAGCTGTTTTTT; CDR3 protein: CSVKKRLAGPGELFF
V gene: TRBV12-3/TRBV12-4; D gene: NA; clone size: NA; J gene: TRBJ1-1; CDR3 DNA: TGTGCCAGCAGACCGATGTTGGGGGTAAGGGACACTGAAGCTTTCTTT; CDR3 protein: CASRPMLGVRDTEAFF
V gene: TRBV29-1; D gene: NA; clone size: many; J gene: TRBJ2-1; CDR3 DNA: TGCAGCGTCCGGGGGACCAATGAGCAGTTCTTC; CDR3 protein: CSVRGTNEQFF
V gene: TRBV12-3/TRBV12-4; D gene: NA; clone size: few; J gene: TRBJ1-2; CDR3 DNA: TGTGCCAGCAGCAAGGACATCCCTTGGGGGGGCTACACCTTC; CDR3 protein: CASSKDIPWGGYTF
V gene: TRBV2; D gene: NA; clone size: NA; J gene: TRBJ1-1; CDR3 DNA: TGTGCCAGCACCTTATACCGGAACACTGAAGCTTTCTTT; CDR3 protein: CASTLYRNTEAFF
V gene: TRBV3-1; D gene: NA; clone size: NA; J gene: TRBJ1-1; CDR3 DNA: TGTGCCAGCAGCCGCGGACAGAGGAGTACTGAAGCTTTCTTT; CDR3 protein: CASSRGQRSTEAFF
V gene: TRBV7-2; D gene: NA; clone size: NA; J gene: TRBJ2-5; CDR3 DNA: TGTGCCAGCAGCCCTAAGGGGATAGCGGAGACCCAGTACTTC; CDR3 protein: CASSPKGIAETQYF
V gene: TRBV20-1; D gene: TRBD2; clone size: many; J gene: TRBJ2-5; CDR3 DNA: TGCAGTGCTAGAGATGGGTTAGCGGGGGGCCCGGAGACCCAGTACTTC; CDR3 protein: CSARDGLAGGPETQYF
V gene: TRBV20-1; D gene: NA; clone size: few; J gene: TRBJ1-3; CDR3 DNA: TGCAGTGCTAGGGCAACAGGGAGACGTGGAAACACCATATATTTT; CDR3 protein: CSARATGRRGNTIYF
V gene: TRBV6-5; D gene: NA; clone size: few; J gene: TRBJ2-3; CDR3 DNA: TGTGCCAGCAGTTCCCACCAAAATCGGGGTCGCACAGATACGCAGTATTTT; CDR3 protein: CASSSHQNRGRTDTQYF
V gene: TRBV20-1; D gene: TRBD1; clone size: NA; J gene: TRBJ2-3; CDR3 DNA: TGCAGTGCTAGTGGGACAGCCAATACAGATACGCAGTATTTT; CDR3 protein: CSASGTANTDTQYF
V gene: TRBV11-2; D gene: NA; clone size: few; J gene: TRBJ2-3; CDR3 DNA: TGTGCCAGCAGCTTCGGACCTTACACAGATACGCAGTATTTT; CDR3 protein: CASSFGPYTDTQYF
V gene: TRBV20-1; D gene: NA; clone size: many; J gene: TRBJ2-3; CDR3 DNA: TGCAGTGCTAGGGGTCTATTAGTGCAAGATACGCAGTATTTT; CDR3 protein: CSARGLLVQDTQYF
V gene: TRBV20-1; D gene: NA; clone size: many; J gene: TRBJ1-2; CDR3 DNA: TGCAGTGCGACCCCCCAGGCTACCTATGGCTACACCTTC; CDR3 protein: CSATPQATYGYTF
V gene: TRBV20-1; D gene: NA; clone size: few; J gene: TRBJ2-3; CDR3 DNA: TGCAGTGCTCTTCCCGGGGTAACAGATACGCAGTATTTT; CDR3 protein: CSALPGVTDTQYF
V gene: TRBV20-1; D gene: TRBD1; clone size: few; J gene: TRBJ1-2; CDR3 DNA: TGCAGTGCTTGGACAGGGAAATATGGCTACACCTTC; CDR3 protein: CSAWTGKYGYTF
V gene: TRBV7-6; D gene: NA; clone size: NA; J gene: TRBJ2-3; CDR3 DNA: TGTGCCAGCAGCTCCCTTAAGCAGTTTAGCACAGATACGCAGTATTTT; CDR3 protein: CASSSLKQFSTDTQYF
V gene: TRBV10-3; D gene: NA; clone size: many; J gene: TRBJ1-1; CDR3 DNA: TGTGCCATCAGTGATACCCAGAATGAAGCTTTCTTT; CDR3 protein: CAISDTQNEAFF
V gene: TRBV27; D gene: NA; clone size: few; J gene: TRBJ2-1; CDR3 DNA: TGTGCCAGCAGTTATACAGGGACCTACAATGAGCAGTTCTTC; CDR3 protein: CASSYTGTYNEQFF
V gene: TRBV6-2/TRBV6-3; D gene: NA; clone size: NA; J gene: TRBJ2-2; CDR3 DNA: TGTGCCAGCAGATTAGGGGGGAACACCGGGGAGCTGTTTTTT; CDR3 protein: CASRLGGNTGELFF
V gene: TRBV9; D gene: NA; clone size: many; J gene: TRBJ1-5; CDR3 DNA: TGTGCCAGCAGCCGTGGGGTGGGGCCTGGCCAGCCCCAGCATTTT; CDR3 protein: CASSRGVGPGQPQHF
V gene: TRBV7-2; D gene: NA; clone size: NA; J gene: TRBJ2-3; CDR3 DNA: TGTGCCAGCAGCTTAGGAATTGGAACCACAGATACGCAGTATTTT; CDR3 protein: CASSLGIGTTDTQYF
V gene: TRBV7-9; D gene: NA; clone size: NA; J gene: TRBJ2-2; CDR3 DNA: TGTGCCAGCAGCTTAGTCCTATCGAGGACCGGGGAGCTGTTTTTT; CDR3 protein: CASSLVLSRTGELFF
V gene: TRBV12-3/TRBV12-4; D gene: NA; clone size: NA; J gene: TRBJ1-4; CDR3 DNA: TGTGCCAGCACCCTATCGGTACCTAGAGAAAAACTGTTTTTT; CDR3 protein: CASTLSVPREKLFF
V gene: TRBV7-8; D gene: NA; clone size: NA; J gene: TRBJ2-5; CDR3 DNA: TGTGCCAGCAGCTTAGGGGGGGGCCACAGGGAGACCCAGTACTTC; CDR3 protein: CASSLGGGHRETQYF
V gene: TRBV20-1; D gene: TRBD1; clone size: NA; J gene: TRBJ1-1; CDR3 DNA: TGCAGTGCTAGAAGAGGAACAGGGGGGACCGAAGCTTTCTTT; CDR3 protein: CSARRGTGGTEAFF
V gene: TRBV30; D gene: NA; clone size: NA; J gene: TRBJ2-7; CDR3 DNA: TGTGCCTGGACCTCAGCCTACGAGCAGTACTTC; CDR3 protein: CAWTSAYEQYF
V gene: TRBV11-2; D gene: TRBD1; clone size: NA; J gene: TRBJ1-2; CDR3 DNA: TGTGCCAGCAGCCCATTCGACAGGGGGAACTATGGCTACACCTTC; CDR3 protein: CASSPFDRGNYGYTF
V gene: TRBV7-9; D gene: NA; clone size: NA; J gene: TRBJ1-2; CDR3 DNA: TGTGCCAGCAGCTTAGACAACATCTATGGCTACACCTTC; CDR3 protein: CASSLDNIYGYTF
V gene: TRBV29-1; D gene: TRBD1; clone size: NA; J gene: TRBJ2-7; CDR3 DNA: TGCAGCGTTTCTGGACAGGGAAGTGGGGAGCAGTACTTC; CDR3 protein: CSVSGQGSGEQYF
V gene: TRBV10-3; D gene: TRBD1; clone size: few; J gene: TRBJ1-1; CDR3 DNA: TGTGCCATCACCCGGGACAGGGCCGAATCGAACACTGAAGCTTTCTTT; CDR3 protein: CAITRDRAESNTEAFF
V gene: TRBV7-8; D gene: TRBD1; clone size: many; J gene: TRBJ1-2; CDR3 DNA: TGTGCCAGCAGCGCCAGGGACAGGGAAAATACTATAGGCTACACCTTC; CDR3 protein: CASSARDRENTIGYTF
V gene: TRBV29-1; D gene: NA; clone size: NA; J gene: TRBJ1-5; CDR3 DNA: TGCAGCGTTGCTGACAGGACCAATCAGCCCCAGCATTTT; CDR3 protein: CSVADRTNQPQHF
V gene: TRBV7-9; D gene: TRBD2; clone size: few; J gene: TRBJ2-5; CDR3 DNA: TGTGCCAGCAGCTCAGCCGGTCGGGGGGTACGGTACGAGACCCAGTACTTC; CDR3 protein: CASSSAGRGVRYETQYF
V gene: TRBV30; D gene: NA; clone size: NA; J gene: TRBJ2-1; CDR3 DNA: TGTGCCCGGACCCAGGGTAGCTCCTACAATGAGCAGTTCTTC; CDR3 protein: CARTQGSSYNEQFF
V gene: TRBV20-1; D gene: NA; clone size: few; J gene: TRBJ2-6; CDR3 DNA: TGCAGTGCTAGACGATCCGGTATTTCTGGGGCCAACGTCCTGACTTTC; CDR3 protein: CSARRSGISGANVLTF
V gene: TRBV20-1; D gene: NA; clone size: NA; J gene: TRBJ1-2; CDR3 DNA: TGCAGTGCTAAGACAAGGCCGGACTATGGCTACACCTTC; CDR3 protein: CSAKTRPDYGYTF
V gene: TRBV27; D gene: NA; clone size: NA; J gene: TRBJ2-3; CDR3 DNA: TGTGCCAGCAGGAGACTAGGAGATACGCAGTATTTT; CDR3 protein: CASRRLGDTQYF
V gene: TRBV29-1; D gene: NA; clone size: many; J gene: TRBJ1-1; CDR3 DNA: TGCAGCGTTATGGTTGGGGACACTGAAGCTTTCTTT; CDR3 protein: CSVMVGDTEAFF
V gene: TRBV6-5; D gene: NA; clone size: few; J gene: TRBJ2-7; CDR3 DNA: TGTGCCAGCAGTTCAAAGGGTGCCCCGACCTACGAGCAGTACTTC; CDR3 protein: CASSSKGAPTYEQYF
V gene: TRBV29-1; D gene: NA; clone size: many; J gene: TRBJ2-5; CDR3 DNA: TGCAGCGTTGTAACAGGGAGAGAGACCCAGTACTTC; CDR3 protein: CSVVTGRETQYF
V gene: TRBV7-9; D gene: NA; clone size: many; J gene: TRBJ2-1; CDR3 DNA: TGTGCCAGCAGCTCATCCCCGGGGAGTGCCCCCTACTCTGGCTCCTACAATGAGCAGTTCTTC; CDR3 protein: CASSSSPGSAPYSGSYNEQFF
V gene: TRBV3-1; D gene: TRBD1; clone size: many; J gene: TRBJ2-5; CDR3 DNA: TGTGCCAGCAGCCCGACAGGGCAGTGGGAGACCCAGTACTTC; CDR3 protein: CASSPTGQWETQYF